This TCR beta chain was found in a study of CD8 T cells in Susac syndrome. RNA, at about 0.5 to 1 ug, was reverse transcribed with random hexamers. The TCR beta CDR3 was amplified by immunoSEQ multiplex PCR across 54 Vbeta, 13 Jbeta. TCRdb re-analysed the immunoSEQ multiplex PCR reads in MiXCR, keeping a single row per CDR3 protein. The profile shows approximately 110,000 distinct CDR3 sequences, more than 80% of them singletons. In blood CD8+ and CD4+ T cells, TCR beta underwent sequencing. Stable or active relapsing-remitting multiple sclerosis, untreated and meeting revised McDonald criteria, defined the controls. Negative isolation was used for CD8+ and CD4+ T cells, and FACS enrichment was applied to TEMRA cells. Germline assignment: CDR1 SEHNR and CDR2 FQNEAQ (reference sequence). This CDR3 is 16 amino acids long. Trimming shortened V by 1 base and J by 2 bases, and 12 bases separated the two germline ends.

The genes are TRBV7-9 and TRBJ1-5; D is possibly TRBD1 (6 bases). This receptor was taken from a human donor with multiple sclerosis. The specimen sequenced was CD8+ T cells from PBMCs. CDR3 coding DNA: TGTGCCAGCAGCTTAGTTCCAGGGGATGGCAATCAGCCCCAGCATTTT. Its translation is CASSLVPGDGNQPQHF.